This entry concerns a single TCR beta chain. Its antigen is not known. Germline and junction disagree at one end, which may indicate a read error. The sample belongs to a study of T-cell memory formation after mild COVID-19. Study findings and constraints: For contracting clones, CD4+ ones sat mainly in CM and EM, CD8+ in EMRA.

Amplification by 5'RACE using constant-segment primers produced TCR alpha and TCR beta cDNA libraries that carried sample barcodes and UMIs. Using its own MiXCR run on the 5' RACE reads, TCRdb lists one record per CDR3 protein. Here the sample spans 450,000 or so distinct CDR3 sequences, 25% being singletons. The sample was PBMCs or a T cell subset sorted from them (not recorded which). The origin of this receptor is an adult woman who had mild COVID-19 (a few samples of this study predate the infection). Cell type and time point are not known.

CDR3 sequence (DNA): TGTGCCAGCTCTCCCCCGGGGGGGGGCATGGACTTC. Protein: CASSPPGGGMDF. V gene TRBV6-2 or TRBV6-3 combines with J gene TRBJ2-4, with 8 bases aligning to TRBD2. Germline V gives CDR1 MNHEY, CDR2 SVGEGT. The CDR3 loop spans 12 amino acids.